This entry describes one T cell receptor beta chain. Its antigen is unidentified. This sample was taken from a study of CXCR3-negative and CXCR3-positive naive CD8 T cells. Findings of the study overall: Diversity was high in both naive subsets and much lower in memory cells. More hydrophobic TRB CDR3s occurred in CXCR3-positive than in CXCR3-negative naive cells.

Germline CDR1 reads MNHEY; CDR2 reads SVGAGI. This CDR3 spans 16 amino acids. Libraries of TRB cDNA were made by 5' RACE and carried UMIs. TCRdb re-called the 5' RACE reads; one entry per CDR3 protein, DNA not given. Its listing shows tens of thousands of distinct CDR3 sequences. This TCR came from a human donor in good health. Some clones in this sample may be carry-over from other donors' samples. The sequenced sample was naive CXCR3+ CD8+ T cells from blood. As for subset: CD45RO-CCR7+CD27+CD95- naive CD8+ T cells expressing CXCR3 (TNR3+). V usage is TRBV6-5 and J usage is TRBJ2-4; TCRdb's D call of TRBD1 is untestable without DNA. CDR3 loop: CASSYSPQTLGGIQYF.